This T cell receptor beta chain emerged from a study of Graves' ophthalmopathy and Graves' hyperthyroidism. Notes on the study in general: Most thyroid clonotypes expanded beyond 0.001 frequency were also found in blood.

About this clonotype: Antigen specificity is unknown.

Per the germline V gene, CDR1 is MNHEY and CDR2 is SVGEGT. CDR3 length: 15 amino acids. Trimming took off 7 bases at V and 2 bases at J, with 15 bases between the two ends. RNA transcripts yielded amplified TCR beta CDR3 regions. An opening RT-PCR round employed HTBI primers and preceded a second-round multiplex PCR. TCRdb redid the calling of the multiplex PCR reads with MiXCR, one entry per CDR3 protein. The sample shows over 200,000 distinct CDR3 sequences, under 30% of them seen only once. This sequence joins TRBV6-2 or TRBV6-3 and TRBJ1-5; no firm D call. The sequenced material came from peripheral blood. This receptor was taken from a man aged 50 to 59 with Graves' ophthalmopathy. The CDR3 region is CASTPMRVGNQPQHF. In DNA form, the CDR3 reads TGTGCCAGCACTCCGATGAGGGTTGGCAATCAGCCCCAGCATTTT.